This paragraph reports one T cell receptor (beta chain). Its target antigen remains unknown. The input lacks base qualities; no much larger clone sits a single base away. Receptor libraries were prepared by the immunoSEQ multiplex PCR assay. A mixture of 60 forward primers for TCR Vbeta segments and 13 reverse primers for TCR Jbeta segments was used in the multiplex PCR. The CDR3 region of rearranged TCR beta genes was amplified from genomic DNA by a multiplex PCR assay. Amplified TCR beta libraries were sequenced as 87-base-pair reads on the Illumina HiSeq System. Under the source paper's analysis protocol: In a later analysis, 80 million or so unique TCR beta chains were counted across the roughly 700 repertoires, and about 10 million of these chains were shared by at least two donors. Raw reads were error-corrected and collapsed into unique sequences with a nearest-neighbor algorithm that merged closely related sequences to remove PCR and sequencing errors. To assign V, D and J gene segments, CDR3 sequences were aligned to IMGT reference sequences. For a sequence to be retained, at least a six-nucleotide match to both a V gene segment and a J gene segment was required. A rearrangement counted as productive if the CDR3 had no stop codons and remained in frame with V and J, and every other rearrangement counted as non-productive. Following IMGT convention, CDR3 was defined as the stretch from the second conserved V-encoded cysteine to the conserved J-encoded phenylalanine. In an earlier analysis of roughly 610 of the donors, sequences lacking an unambiguous match to a single V gene segment were excluded. An earlier analysis of fewer than 750 of the donors called V segments functional above 56.7% productive rearrangements and segregating when the between-donor standard deviation exceeded 5%. A statistical classification framework was built for diagnosing cytomegalovirus status from the catalog of TCR beta chain sequences. In a later analysis, TCR nucleotide sequences were compared against IMGT/GENE-DB human TR gene sequences so that V and J genes could be assigned. A later analysis assigned CDR3 sequences and most-parsimonious VDJ recombination scenarios with the TCRdist pipeline. In a later analysis, each TCR beta chain was defined by its CDR3 amino acid sequence together with its V-gene family, and reads lacking a unique V-gene family were excluded. A later analysis removed 500 to 650 highly shared, low-generation-probability nucleotide sequences to deal with suspected cross-contamination and a sequencing artifact. In a later analysis, a clonal expansion index for each public chain was calculated from normalized within-repertoire ranks of inferred template counts. A later analysis computed generation probabilities with a VDJ recombination model fitted to out-of-frame rearrangements, and checked the results against IGoR. Hypergeometric tests were used in a later analysis to score TCR-TCR, TCR-HLA and TCR-CMV co-occurrence, with a repertoire-size bias correction applied to the TCR pairs. In a later analysis, false discovery rates were estimated by permuting HLA or CMV assignments 20 times. In a later analysis, co-occurring TCRs were grouped using DBSCAN, and TCRdist sequence similarity was added for clustering within HLA-allele-positive subsets. Repertoires with fewer than 30,000 or more than 120,000 public chains were left out of co-occurrence clustering, as were four to six repertoires with anomalous nucleotide sharing. TCRdb retrieved this table from immuneACCESS and kept in-frame rearrangements only. Not all clones are present; in checked studies, unresolved V genes account for under half, and no reason is known for the remainder. V and J calls and clone size follow that table, whereas D and trimming were derived from the DNA. The sample has 150,000 to 200,000 clones on record, about four fifths of them singletons. The ten biggest clones cover approximately 6.7% of the sample.

This sample is drawn from a study of cytomegalovirus exposure and HLA in healthy donors (dated by TCRdb to 2016 to 2017). With regard to the full study: In an earlier analysis of some 610 of the donors, 250 to 350 Gb of sequence data and 90 million to 130 million unique TCR beta sequences from about 179 million T cells were reported. An early release covering more than 500 HLA-typed donors comprised roughly 300 gigabases of sequencing data and tens of millions of unique TCR sequences. Of the 350 to 400 genotyped donors, about 80% fell in the genetic ancestry cluster associated with self-reported Caucasian donors. The aim of the study was to test whether cataloging public T cell receptors could identify signatures of past pathogen exposure. The study profiled the T cell repertoires of about 720 subjects by immunosequencing and related them to cytomegalovirus serostatus. A separate validation cohort of 100 to 150 different subjects was used in addition to the roughly 700-subject first cohort. High-throughput TCR immunosequencing, statistical association of individual TCRs with disease status, and machine learning were combined to predict cytomegalovirus infection status. To study patterns of TCR occurrence, a later analysis re-analyzed previously published TCR beta repertoires from 550 to 800 donors and added high-resolution HLA genotyping. Rather than drawing on any new phenotypic data, the later analysis identified candidate immune exposures from TCR beta sequences and the way those sequences occurred across donors. An earlier analysis of roughly 600 of the donors used high-throughput TCR beta sequencing to judge whether each TCR beta V gene segment behaved as functional or pseudogenic. Donor age, sex, ethnicity and CMV serostatus were collected together with the repertoire data. In a later genetic analysis, genome-wide SNP genotypes for about three fifths of the roughly 670 donors were used, and that subset was treated as a discovery cohort. Every repertoire in the discovery cohort had been generated on one and the same sequencing platform. HLA typing covered class I and class II loci at four-digit resolution. The number of typed donors differed by locus: about 620-640 for A, B, C, DRB1 and DQB1; some 500 for DQA1; 600 to 610 for DPA1; and roughly 470 for DPB1. A handful of DR-DQ haplotypes were handled as single units for association and clustering because linkage in the cohort was strong. On average, roughly 240,000 unique TCR beta nucleotide sequences were sequenced per donor among 300 to 500 genotyped donors of the cohort, with roughly a sixth of those sequences being non-productive. Beyond this particular receptor, the publication reports: Compared with equally common non-associated chains, HLA-associated TCR beta chains in a later analysis were more clonally expanded and had lower generation probabilities. Fewer than 20 rarely observed V segments, including chromosome 9 orphons, were excluded from the earlier analysis of approximately 600 of the donors because counts were too low. Across donors, most TCR sequences were observed very rarely, whereas some public TCRs were present in many individuals. Immune exposure information for the cohort was limited to CMV serostatus. Because the 87-base-pair reads could not distinguish some IMGT-functional V segments, including TRBV6-2 and TRBV6-3, those segments were excluded. An association between a missense DCLRE1C variant and V-gene and J-gene trimming of TCR beta chains was found in a later genetic analysis and replicated in an independent cohort. The study gave a list of 150 to 200 TCR beta chains associated with cytomegalovirus. Cytomegalovirus status was reported to be diagnosed by the classifier with high specificity and sensitivity in both the original and validation cohorts. The presence/absence analyses assumed that sequencing depth was roughly uniform across donors, and that assumption may not be true. A later genetic analysis reported fewer N-insertions in productive TCRs among donors in an Asian-associated ancestry cluster than the roughly 700-donor mean. Three of the identified cytomegalovirus-associated TCR beta chains were confirmed in vitro to be specific for cytomegalovirus antigens. When HLA alleles, especially DR and DQ, strongly co-occurred, attributing TCR associations to individual alleles was difficult. Correlated functional status among segregating V segments might be attributable to linkage disequilibrium, but an unknown experimental factor could not be ruled out. A later analysis found that TCR association rates varied across HLA loci, with DRB1 alleles showing the most associated TCRs and HLA-C alleles the fewest. A further reported finding was that TCR beta sequences accurately predicted the HLA-A and HLA-B alleles for most subjects in the first cohort. A later analysis found that most CMV-associated TCR beta chains appeared HLA-restricted, with HLA associations seemingly driven largely by CMV exposure. In a later analysis, 16,951 TCR beta sequences were associated with specific HLA alleles at a false discovery rate of 0.05. The authors suggested that the approach could potentially be extended to other disease states and immunological phenotypes. In an earlier analysis of some 500 of the donors, most TCR beta V segments appeared in productive rearrangements about 87% or about 30% of the time, broadly matching IMGT annotations. HLA typing was unavailable for some donors at each locus, so association tests used only the typed subset. In a later analysis, several top co-occurrence clusters were reported to appear linked to parvovirus B19, influenza, CMV and Epstein-Barr virus. This cohort had only TCR beta chains sequenced, and the lack of alpha or paired-chain data limited which features could be detected. A cluster of highly shared sequence variants was judged likely to represent a technical artifact of the sequencing pipeline.

The germline V gene (reference sequence) supplies CDR1 MNHEY and CDR2 SMNVEV. The cysteine opens and the phenylalanine closes a CDR3 of 18 amino acids. Here the CDR3 DNA is all that survives: 54 bases in frame from base 1. Relative to germline, V is missing 5 bases and J is missing 2 bases, with 11 bases of the junction outside any gene match. In total, around 600 healthy bone marrow donors made up the cohort. All cohort members were sampled while nominally healthy, although unrecorded immune exposures were likely present. The donor was CMV seropositive and belonged to the group of some 290 seropositive cohort members. Every donor gave a peripheral blood sample, and the peripheral blood mononuclear cells from that sample were used for TCR beta sequencing. The Qiagen DNeasy Blood Extraction Kit was used to extract genomic DNA from the blood cell samples.

The TCR was taken from a man aged 30 to 45 in good health and CMV-seropositive. Sequences were obtained from PBMCs. The chain uses TRBV27 and TRBJ2-2; 10 central bases correspond to TRBD1. This receptor carries the CDR3 CASSKIRRTGGNTGELFF. In nucleotides, the sequence is TGTGCCAGCAGTAAGATACGCCGGACAGGGGGAAACACCGGGGAGCTGTTTTTT.